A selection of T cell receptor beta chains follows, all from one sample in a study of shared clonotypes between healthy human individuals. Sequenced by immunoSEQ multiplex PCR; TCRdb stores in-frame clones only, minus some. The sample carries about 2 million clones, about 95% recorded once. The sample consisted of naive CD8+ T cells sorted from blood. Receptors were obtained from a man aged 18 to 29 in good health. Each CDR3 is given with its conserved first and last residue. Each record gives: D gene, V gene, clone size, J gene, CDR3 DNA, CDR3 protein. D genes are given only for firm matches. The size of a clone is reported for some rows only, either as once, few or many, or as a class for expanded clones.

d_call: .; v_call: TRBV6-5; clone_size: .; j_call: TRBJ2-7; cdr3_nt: TGTGCCAGCAGTTACGGCGAGGACCCTCGAGAGCAGTACTTC; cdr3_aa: CASSYGEDPREQYF
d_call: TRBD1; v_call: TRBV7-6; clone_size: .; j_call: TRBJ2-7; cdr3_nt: TGTGCCAGCAGCTCTCTATCAGGGGGCCGAACCTACGAGCAGTACTTC; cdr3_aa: CASSSLSGGRTYEQYF
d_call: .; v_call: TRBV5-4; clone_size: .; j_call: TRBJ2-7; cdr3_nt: TGTGCCAGCAGCTTGGGGGGCGCCCAGTCCGAGCAGTACTTC; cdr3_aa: CASSLGGAQSEQYF
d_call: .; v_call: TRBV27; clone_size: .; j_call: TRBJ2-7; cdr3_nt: TGTGCCAGCAGTTTAGGGAACCTCTACGAGCAGTACTTC; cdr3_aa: CASSLGNLYEQYF
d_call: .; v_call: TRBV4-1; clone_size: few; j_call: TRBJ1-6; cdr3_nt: TGCGCCAGCAGCCAAGAAGGGAGCCGGGGATCACCCCTCCACTTT; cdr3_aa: CASSQEGSRGSPLHF
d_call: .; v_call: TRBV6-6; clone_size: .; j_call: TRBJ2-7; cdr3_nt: TGTGCCAGCAGCCTCAGTCCCGGCGAATCATTTTACGAGCAGTACTTC; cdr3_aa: CASSLSPGESFYEQYF
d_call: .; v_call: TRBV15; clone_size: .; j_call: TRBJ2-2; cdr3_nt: TGTGCCACCCAGGAGGGGTCCGGGGAGCTGTTTTTT; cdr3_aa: CATQEGSGELFF
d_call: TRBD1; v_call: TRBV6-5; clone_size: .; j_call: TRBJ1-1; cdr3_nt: TGTGCCAGCAGAGGCAGACAGGGAATGAACACTGAAGCTTTCTTT; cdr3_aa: CASRGRQGMNTEAFF
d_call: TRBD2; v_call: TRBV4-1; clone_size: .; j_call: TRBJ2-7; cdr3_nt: TGCGCCAGCAGCCAAGATAGGGCTAGCGGGACGGAGGAGCAGTACTTC; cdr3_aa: CASSQDRASGTEEQYF
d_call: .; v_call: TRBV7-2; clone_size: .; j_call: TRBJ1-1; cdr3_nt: TGTGCCAGCAGCTTTTACAGGGCCAACACTGAAGCTTTCTTT; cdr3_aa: CASSFYRANTEAFF
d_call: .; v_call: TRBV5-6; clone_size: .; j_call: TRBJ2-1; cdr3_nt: TGTGCCAGCAGCTTACAGACGTACAATGAGCAGTTCTTC; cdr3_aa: CASSLQTYNEQFF
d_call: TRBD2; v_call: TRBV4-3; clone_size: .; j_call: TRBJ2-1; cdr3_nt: TGCGCCAGCAGCCGCTTGACTAGCGACTCTCCTCAGAATGAGCAGTTCTTC; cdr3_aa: CASSRLTSDSPQNEQFF
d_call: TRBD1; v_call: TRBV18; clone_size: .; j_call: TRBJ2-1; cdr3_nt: TGTGCCAGCTCACCAATCGACAGGGTAGGATACAATGAGCAGTTCTTC; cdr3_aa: CASSPIDRVGYNEQFF
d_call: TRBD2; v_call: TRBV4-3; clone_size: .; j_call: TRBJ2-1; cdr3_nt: TGCGCCAGCAGCCCCGGGACTAGCGGCCAGAGCTCCTACAATGAGCAGTTCTTC; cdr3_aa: CASSPGTSGQSSYNEQFF
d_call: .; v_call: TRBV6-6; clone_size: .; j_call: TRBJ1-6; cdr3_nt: TGTGCCAGCACCTCGGAAGGGGTTGGATCACCCCTCCACTTT; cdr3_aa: CASTSEGVGSPLHF
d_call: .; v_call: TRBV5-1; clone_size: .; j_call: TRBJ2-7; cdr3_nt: TGCGCCAGCAGCTGGACAGTTGGTGTCTACGAGCAGTACTTC; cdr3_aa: CASSWTVGVYEQYF
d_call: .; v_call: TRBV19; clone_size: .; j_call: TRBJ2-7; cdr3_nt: TGTGCCAGTAGTCCCGCGTTGGCAGATACCTACGAGCAGTACTTC; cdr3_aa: CASSPALADTYEQYF
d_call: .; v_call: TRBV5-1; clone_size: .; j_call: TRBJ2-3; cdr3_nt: TGCGCCAGCAGCTTGGATGGGCTAGACTACACAGATACGCAGTATTTT; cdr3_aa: CASSLDGLDYTDTQYF
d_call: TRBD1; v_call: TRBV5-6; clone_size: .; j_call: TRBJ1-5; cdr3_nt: TGTGCCAGCAGCTTAGCCCGACAGGGGGCTCTCATGCCCCAGCATTTT; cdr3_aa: CASSLARQGALMPQHF
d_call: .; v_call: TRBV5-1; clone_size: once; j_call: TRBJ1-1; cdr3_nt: TGCGCCAGCAGCCTTTCGCAGGGGATGAACACTGAAGCTTTCTTT; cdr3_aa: CASSLSQGMNTEAFF
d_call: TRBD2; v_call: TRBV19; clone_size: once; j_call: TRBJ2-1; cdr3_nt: TGTGCCAGTAGCCCTCGGGGTAGCGGGAGGGCGGAGCAGTTCTTC; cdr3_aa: CASSPRGSGRAEQFF
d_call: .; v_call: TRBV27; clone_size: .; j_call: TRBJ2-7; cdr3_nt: TGTGCCAGCAGTTTATGGTGGGGGGAGTACGAGCAGTACTTC; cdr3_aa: CASSLWWGEYEQYF
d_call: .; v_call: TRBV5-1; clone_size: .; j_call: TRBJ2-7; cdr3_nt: TGCGCCAGCCGATTTACTGGGGGGGCTGAGGAGCAGTACTTC; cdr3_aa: CASRFTGGAEEQYF
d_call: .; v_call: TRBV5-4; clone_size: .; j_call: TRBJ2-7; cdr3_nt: TGTGCCAGCAGCTCCGGGCGCTACGAGCAGTACTTC; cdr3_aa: CASSSGRYEQYF
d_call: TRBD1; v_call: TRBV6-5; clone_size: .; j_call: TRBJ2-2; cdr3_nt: TGTGCCAGCAGTTACGCCAGCCAGGGGGCATTCGGGGAGCTGTTTTTT; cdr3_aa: CASSYASQGAFGELFF
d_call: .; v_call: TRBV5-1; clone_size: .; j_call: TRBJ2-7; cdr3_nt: TGCGCCAGCAGCTTGGACTACGAGCAGTACTTC; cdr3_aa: CASSLDYEQYF
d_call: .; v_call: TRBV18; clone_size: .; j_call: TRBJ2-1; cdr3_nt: TGTGCCAGCTCCCCGGGACCGAGGACCCTTCTGAACAATGAGCAGTTCTTC; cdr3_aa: CASSPGPRTLLNNEQFF
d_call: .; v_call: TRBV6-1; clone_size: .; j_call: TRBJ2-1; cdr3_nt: TGTGCCAGCAGTGAACTGGAAGTGAATGAGCAGTTCTTC; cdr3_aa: CASSELEVNEQFF
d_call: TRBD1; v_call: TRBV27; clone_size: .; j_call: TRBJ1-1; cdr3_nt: TGTGCCAGCAGCCCGACAGGGGGGAATACTGAAGCTTTCTTT; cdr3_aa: CASSPTGGNTEAFF